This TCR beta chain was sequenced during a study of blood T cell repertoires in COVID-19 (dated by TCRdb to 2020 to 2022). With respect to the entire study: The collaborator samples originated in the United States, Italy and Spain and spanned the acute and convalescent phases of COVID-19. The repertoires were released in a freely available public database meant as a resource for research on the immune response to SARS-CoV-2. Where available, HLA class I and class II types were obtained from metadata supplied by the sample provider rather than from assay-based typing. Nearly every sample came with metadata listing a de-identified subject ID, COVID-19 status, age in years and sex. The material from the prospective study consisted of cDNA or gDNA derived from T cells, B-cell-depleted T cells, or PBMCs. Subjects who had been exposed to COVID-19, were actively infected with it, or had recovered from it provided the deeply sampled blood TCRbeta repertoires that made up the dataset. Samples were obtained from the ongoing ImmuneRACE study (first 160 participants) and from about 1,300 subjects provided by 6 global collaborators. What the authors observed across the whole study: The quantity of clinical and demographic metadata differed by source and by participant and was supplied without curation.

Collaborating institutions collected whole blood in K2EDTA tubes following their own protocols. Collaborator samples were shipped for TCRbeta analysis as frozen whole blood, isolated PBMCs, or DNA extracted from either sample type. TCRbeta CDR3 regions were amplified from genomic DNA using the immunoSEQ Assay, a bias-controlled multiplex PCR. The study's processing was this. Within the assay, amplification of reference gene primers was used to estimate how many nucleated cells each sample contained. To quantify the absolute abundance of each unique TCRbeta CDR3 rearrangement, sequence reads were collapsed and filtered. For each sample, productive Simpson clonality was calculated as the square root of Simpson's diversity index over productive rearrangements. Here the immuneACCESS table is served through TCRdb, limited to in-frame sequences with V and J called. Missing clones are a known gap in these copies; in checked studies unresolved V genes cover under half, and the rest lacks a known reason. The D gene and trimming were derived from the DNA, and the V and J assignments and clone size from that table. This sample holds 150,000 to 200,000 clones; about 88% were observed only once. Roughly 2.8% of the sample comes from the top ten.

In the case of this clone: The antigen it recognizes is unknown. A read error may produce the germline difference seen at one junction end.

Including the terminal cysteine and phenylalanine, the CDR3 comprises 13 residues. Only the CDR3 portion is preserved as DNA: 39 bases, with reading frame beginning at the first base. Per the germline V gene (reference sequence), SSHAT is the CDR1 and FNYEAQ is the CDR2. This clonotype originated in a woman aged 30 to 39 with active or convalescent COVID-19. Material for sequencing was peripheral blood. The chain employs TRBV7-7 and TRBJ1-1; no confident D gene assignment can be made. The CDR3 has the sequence CASSPLDFTEAFF. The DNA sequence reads TGTGCTAGCAGCCCCCTGGACTTCACTGAAGCTTTCTTT.